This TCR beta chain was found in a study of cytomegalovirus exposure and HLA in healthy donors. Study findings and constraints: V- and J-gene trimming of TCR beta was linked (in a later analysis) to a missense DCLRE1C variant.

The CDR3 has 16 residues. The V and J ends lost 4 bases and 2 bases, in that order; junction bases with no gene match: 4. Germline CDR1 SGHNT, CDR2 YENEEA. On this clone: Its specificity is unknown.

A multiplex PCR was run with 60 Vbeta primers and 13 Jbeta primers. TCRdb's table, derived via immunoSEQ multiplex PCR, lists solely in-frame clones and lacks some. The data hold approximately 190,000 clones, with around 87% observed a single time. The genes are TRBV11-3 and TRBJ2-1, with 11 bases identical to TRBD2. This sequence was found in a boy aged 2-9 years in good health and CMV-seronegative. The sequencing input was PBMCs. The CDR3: CASSSSLAGAYNEQFF. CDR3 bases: TGTGCCAGCAGCTCCTCACTAGCGGGGGCCTACAATGAGCAGTTCTTC.